These 30 T cell receptor beta chains share one sample of origin, sequenced in a study of T cells in severe cutaneous drug reactions. Sequenced patients had Stevens-Johnson syndrome or toxic epidermal necrolysis caused by carbamazepine. The iRepertoire multiplex PCR system with TCR subtype-specific primers built both bulk and single-cell libraries. After re-calling the multiplex PCR reads, TCRdb lists one entry per CDR3 protein, DNA absent. This table lists roughly 10,000 distinct CDR3 sequences. Sequencing used cells from a skin blister. The receptors shown here come from a human donor with Stevens-Johnson syndrome, a severe cutaneous drug reaction.

The chain joins TRBV29-1 to TRBJ2-1; TCRdb picks TRBD1, but there is no DNA to check that call. The germline V gene encodes CDR1 SQVTM and CDR2 ANQGSEA. This CDR3 is 14 amino acids long. CDR3 protein: CSVVQGYLYNEQFF.

The chain is built from TRBV29-1 and TRBJ2-1; TCRdb selects TRBD1, and the lack of DNA leaves this call unchecked. The CDR3 has 15 amino acids. From germline, CDR1 is SQVTM and CDR2 ANQGSEA. CDR3 amino acids: CSVEEGRGDYNEQFF.

The chain carries TRBV5-6 and TRBJ1-1. CDR1 and CDR2 from the germline V gene are SGHDT and YYEEEE. The CDR3 spans 14 residues. The CDR3 protein is CASSLPGSGPEAFF. The entire variable domain, with the rest obtained from reference TRBV5-6 and TRBJ1-1, is as follows: DAGVTQSPTHLIKTRGQQVTLRCSPKSGHDTVSWYQQALGQGPQFIFQYYEEEERQRGNFPDRFSGHQFPNYSSELNVNALLLGDSALYLCASSLPGSGPEAFFGQGTRLTVV.

This clonotype registers medium-sized by frequency. The chain has TRBV28 and TRBJ1-2. Germline CDR1 MDHEN, CDR2 SYDVKM. The CDR3 runs 11 residues. The CDR3 loop is CASSSNYGYTF.

The V and J genes are TRBV29-1 and TRBJ1-5. Germline CDR1 is SQVTM and CDR2 is ANQGSEA. The length of the CDR3 is 11 residues. This CDR3 is CSVGEDQPQHF.

V is TRBV29-1 and J is TRBJ2-1; TCRdb proposes TRBD2, but this gene call is untestable without DNA. The CDR3 is 17 residues long. Germline V gene lookup returns CDR1 SQVTM and CDR2 ANQGSEA. CDR3 sequence: CSVEDYSSRAPVNEQFF.

This clonotype counts as medium-sized (0.01 to 0.1%) by frequency. This sequence joins TRBV20-1 and TRBJ2-7. The CDR3 loop spans 11 amino acids. The germline CDR1 and CDR2 sequences are DFQATT and SNEGSKA (reference sequence). This CDR3 is CSARGYYEQYF.

The J gene is TRBJ2-3, the V gene TRBV20-1; TCRdb designates TRBD2, a call that cannot be tested without DNA. Germline V gives CDR1 DFQATT, CDR2 SNEGSKA (reference sequence). This CDR3 has 15 amino acids. The CDR3 sequence is CSATVRGMITDTQYF.

The CDR3: CSARVPQGGSNQPQHF. The chain employs TRBV20-1 and TRBJ1-5; TCRdb calls TRBD1, which cannot be checked without DNA. The CDR3 has 16 amino acids. Germline lookup yields CDR1 DFQATT and CDR2 SNEGSKA (reference sequence).

V gene TRBV29-1 combines with J gene TRBJ1-1; TCRdb lists TRBD1, though no DNA is available to test this call. The CDR3 sequence is 12 residues long. Germline V CDR1 and CDR2: SQVTM, ANQGSEA. The CDR3 sequence is CSVKQGPSEAFF.

This chain connects TRBV29-1 to TRBJ1-3; without DNA, the TCRdb call of TRBD1 cannot be checked. The length of the CDR3 is 14 residues. Germline V gene sequence: CDR1 SQVTM, CDR2 ANQGSEA. CDR3 loop: CSVEEPHSGNTIYF.

The chain employs TRBV29-1 and TRBJ1-1; TCRdb calls TRBD1, which cannot be checked without DNA. The CDR3 is 14 amino acids. Germline V gene sequence: CDR1 SQVTM, CDR2 ANQGSEA. The CDR3: CSVKDTGEATEAFF.

This chain uses TRBV29-1 with TRBJ1-1. Germline CDR1 SQVTM, CDR2 ANQGSEA. The CDR3 has 14 amino acids. The CDR3 spells CSVGYGLERAEAFF.

The CDR3 sequence: CASRGTSGTYNEQFF. The rearrangement uses TRBV2 and TRBJ2-1; checking the TCRdb D call of TRBD2 is not possible without DNA. The germline V gene has CDR1 SNHLY and CDR2 FYNNEI. The CDR3 totals 15 residues.

The chain is built from TRBV29-1 and TRBJ2-3; absent DNA, TCRdb's TRBD2 call cannot be checked. CDR1 SQVTM and CDR2 ANQGSEA come from the germline V gene. This CDR3 spans 15 amino acids. This chain's CDR3 is CSATLAGGPGDTQYF.

This chain connects TRBV29-1 to TRBJ2-1; TCRdb designates TRBD2, a call that cannot be tested without DNA. Germline CDR1 is SQVTM and CDR2 is ANQGSEA. The CDR3 covers 18 residues. The CDR3 sequence is CSVEGLPSGRYSYNEQFF.

V and J are TRBV20-1 and TRBJ2-7. This CDR3 region has 13 residues. CDR1 is DFQATT and CDR2 is SNEGSKA in the germline V gene (reference sequence). CDR3 residues: CSARVPTVYEQYF.

The CDR3 is CSASEDLGLVAYEQYF. The chain joins TRBV20-1 to TRBJ2-7; TCRdb calls TRBD2, which cannot be checked without DNA. Germline CDR1 and CDR2: DFQATT and SNEGSKA (reference sequence). CDR3 length: 16 residues.

V gene TRBV7-8 combines with J gene TRBJ2-2. Germline-derived CDR1 and CDR2 are SGHVS and FQNEAQ. The CDR3 is 16 amino acids. The CDR3 reads CASSLLRTENTGELFF.

V gene TRBV20-1 combines with J gene TRBJ2-1; TCRdb calls TRBD2, which cannot be checked without DNA. The CDR3 runs to 15 residues. Germline CDR1 and CDR2: DFQATT and SNEGSKA (reference sequence). This chain's CDR3 is CSARLPGLPPNEQFF.

The chain combines TRBV29-1 with TRBJ2-5; TCRdb returns TRBD2, unconfirmable since there is no DNA. CDR1 is SQVTM, CDR2 ANQGSEA, per germline. This CDR3 is built from 14 residues. CDR3 sequence: CSFGTSGKEETQYF.

V gene TRBV28 combines with J gene TRBJ2-7; TCRdb's D call of TRBD1 is untestable without DNA. Looked up from germline, CDR1 is MDHEN and CDR2 is SYDVKM. The length of the CDR3 is 14 residues. The CDR3: CASKYSGMVYEQYF.

Judged by frequency, this clonotype is medium-sized (0.01 to 0.1%). The rearrangement links TRBV20-1 to TRBJ2-3. The CDR3 runs to 11 residues. In germline, CDR1 is DFQATT, CDR2 SNEGSKA (reference sequence). CDR3: CSALWGDTQYF.

V gene TRBV4-1 combines with J gene TRBJ2-7; TCRdb outputs TRBD2, but without DNA this stays unchecked. Germline V gives CDR1 MGHRA, CDR2 YSYEKL. CDR3 length: 13 residues. CDR3 sequence reads: CASSRGLGYEQYF.

V is TRBV20-1 and J is TRBJ2-7; without DNA, the TCRdb call of TRBD2 cannot be checked. This CDR3 contains 17 residues. Germline V CDR1 and CDR2: DFQATT, SNEGSKA (reference sequence). CDR3 sequence: CSARQLAGERPSYEQYF.

The CDR3 region is CSVYGTSERGGSYEQYF. The chain employs TRBV29-1 and TRBJ2-7; TCRdb names TRBD2, which stays unverified in the absence of DNA. Germline-derived CDR1 and CDR2 are SQVTM and ANQGSEA. The CDR3 extends over 17 amino acids.

The gene calls are TRBV29-1 and TRBJ2-1; TCRdb's D call of TRBD1 is untestable without DNA. CDR1 SQVTM and CDR2 ANQGSEA come from the germline V gene. CDR3 size: 13 residues. This CDR3 is CSVEDRGGNEQFF.

The genes are TRBV20-1 and TRBJ2-7. Germline assignment: CDR1 DFQATT and CDR2 SNEGSKA (reference sequence). The CDR3 covers 14 residues. This CDR3 is CSARTLAENYEQYF.

This chain connects TRBV20-1 to TRBJ1-5; TCRdb lists TRBD1, though no DNA is available to test this call. This CDR3 spans 14 amino acids. Germline CDR1 and CDR2: DFQATT and SNEGSKA (reference sequence). The CDR3 loop reads CSAPGTNSNQPQHF.

The rearrangement joins TRBV20-1 to TRBJ1-3; TCRdb proposes TRBD1, but this gene call is untestable without DNA. This CDR3 comprises 16 residues. CDR1 and CDR2 from the germline V gene are DFQATT and SNEGSKA (reference sequence). The CDR3 loop is CSARDGPPRFGDTIYF.